One sample yielded the 21 T cell receptor beta chains listed below, sequenced in a study of T cell responses to AZD1222 COVID-19 vaccine. Clones were read by immunoSEQ multiplex PCR, and TCRdb kept only the in-frame ones, dropping some. The sample consists of over 150,000 clones, approximately 90% of them appearing once. Sequencing was performed on peripheral blood, taken on day 0 of AZD1222 vaccination. These receptors were collected from an adult in good health.

The V gene is TRBV24-1, the J gene TRBJ2-1; 12 bases are a match to TRBD2. Trimming cost V 2 bases and J 4 bases; bases outside gene matches: 8. CDR1 and CDR2 from the germline V gene are KGHDR and SFDVKD. The CDR3 spans 18 residues. CDR3 sequence (DNA): TGTGCCACCAGTGATTCCCTATTGACTAGCGGGGGATACAATGAGCAGTTCTTC. It is translated as CATSDSLLTSGGYNEQFF.

The rearrangement joins TRBV30 to TRBJ1-2, with D possibly being TRBD1 (5 bases). The CDR3 is 12 residues long. Germline V gene sequence: CDR1 GTSNPN, CDR2 SVGIG (reference sequence). V dropped 4 bases and J dropped 4 bases, with 10 bases sitting between them. The CDR3 here is CAWNHGAYGYTF. The DNA for the CDR3 is TGTGCCTGGAATCACGGGGCCTATGGCTACACCTTC.

This chain uses TRBV4-3 with TRBJ1-3, with D maybe TRBD1 (5 bases). The germline gives CDR1 LGHNA, CDR2 YSLEER. V was pared by 0 bases and J by 3 bases, with 9 bases between. This CDR3 spans 15 amino acids. CDR3 DNA: TGCGCCAGCAGCCAAGATCTCAGGGTTGGAAACACCATATATTTT. Translated, it gives CASSQDLRVGNTIYF.

The chain couples TRBV7-8 to TRBJ1-4; unclear D gene. Germline V gene lookup returns CDR1 SGHVS and CDR2 FQNEAQ. The CDR3 is made up of 14 amino acids. V was trimmed by 6 bases and J by 11 bases, leaving 19 bases between them. This chain's CDR3 is CASSPPTGGLKLFF. The CDR3 coding sequence is TGTGCCAGCAGTCCCCCAACGGGTGGCCTTAAACTGTTTTTT.

The V and J genes are TRBV5-5 and TRBJ1-2, with 11 bases lining up with TRBD1. The CDR3 has 16 residues. With 0 bases clipped from V and 4 bases from J, the junction kept 5 bases outside the gene matches. The germline V gene has CDR1 SGHKS and CDR2 YYEKEE (reference sequence). The CDR3 DNA sequence: TGTGCCAGCAGCTTGGCCGGGACAGGGGGAAGCTATGGCTACACCTTC. Its protein product is CASSLAGTGGSYGYTF.

This clone occurred once. The chain joins TRBV2 to TRBJ1-1; D gene uncertain. Germline V gene data show CDR1 as SNHLY and CDR2 as FYNNEI. This CDR3 has 12 residues. The V and J ends lost 11 bases and 1 base respectively, with 11 bases between them. Here the CDR3 DNA reads TGTGCCGGAATCTTAGGGAACACTGAAGCTTTCTTT. Translating it yields CAGILGNTEAFF.

This clone was seen a single time. The chain is built from TRBV2 and TRBJ1-1; D remains ambiguous. Germline CDR1 is SNHLY and CDR2 is FYNNEI. This CDR3 is 14 amino acids long. The germline V and J ends were trimmed by 2 bases and 3 bases, with 10 bases remaining between them. In nucleotides, the CDR3 is TGTGCCAGCAGTGAACTGGGGTACTACACTGAAGCTTTCTTT. The encoded protein is CASSELGYYTEAFF.

On this clone itself: At one of its ends the junction is not consistent with the germline gene, which may arise from a read error. The chain recombines TRBV3-1 (or the pseudogene TRBV3-2) with TRBJ2-7; possible D gene TRBD2, 5 bases. Germline V CDR1 and CDR2: LGHDT, YNNKEL (reference sequence). The CDR3 spans 12 residues. The CDR3 loop is CASSQERAKWDF. The CDR3 coding sequence is TGTGCCAGCAGCCAAGAGAGGGCTAAATGGGACTTC.

The chain carries TRBV6-5 and TRBJ2-1, with D possibly TRBD1 on 6 matching bases. The V gene's germline CDR1 is MNHEY and CDR2 SVGAGI. V was shortened by 6 bases and J by 3 bases, with 15 bases between the two germline ends. The CDR3 consists of 15 residues. CDR3 sequence (DNA): TGTGCCAGCAGCAGGACAGAATATAGCTACAATGAGCAGTTCTTC. Translating gives CASSRTEYSYNEQFF.

The rearrangement joins TRBV19 to TRBJ1-1; D is uncertain. Germline V gene lookup returns CDR1 LNHDA and CDR2 SQIVND (reference sequence). Trimming pared 5 bases from V and 1 base from J, leaving 11 bases between. CDR3 length equals 14 residues. The CDR3 here is CASSQFRGNTEAFF. CDR3 DNA: TGTGCCAGTAGTCAGTTCCGGGGGAACACTGAAGCTTTCTTT.

This clone was counted ten times or more. The V gene is TRBV5-5, the J gene TRBJ1-6; D not certain. V lost 0 bases and J lost 10, with 17 bases in between. CDR3 length: 16 residues. From germline, CDR1 is SGHKS and CDR2 YYEKEE (reference sequence). The CDR3 DNA sequence: TGTGCCAGCAGCTTGGCTTCGGTAGGGATTCAATCACCCCTCCACTTT. Translating gives CASSLASVGIQSPLHF.

The CDR3 coding sequence is TGCGCCAGCAGCTTGGGACAGGGGTGGGAGTATAGCAATCAGCCCCAGCATTTT. As protein: CASSLGQGWEYSNQPQHF. This rearrangement joins TRBV5-1 to TRBJ1-5; TRBD1 agrees at 8 bases. Germline assignment: CDR1 SGHRS and CDR2 YFSETQ. Trimming removed 0 bases from V and 0 bases from J; junction bases left unmatched: 8. The CDR3 runs 18 residues.

The chain combines TRBV28 with TRBJ1-1, with TRBD1 matching 8 bases. Germline V gene lookup returns CDR1 MDHEN and CDR2 SYDVKM. This CDR3 has 12 amino acids. The V segment lost 10 bases and the J segment 1 base; nucleotides outside the gene matches: 2. CDR3 in DNA: TGTGCCACCGGACAGGGGAACACTGAAGCTTTCTTT. This codes for CATGQGNTEAFF.

V gene TRBV19 combines with J gene TRBJ1-2; 8 nucleotides agree with TRBD1. The CDR3 covers 15 residues. The V and J ends lost 5 bases and 4 bases, in that order; junction bases with no gene match: 9. CDR1 is LNHDA and CDR2 is SQIVND in the germline V gene (reference sequence). This CDR3 reads CASSPPDRARYGYTF. In DNA form, the CDR3 reads TGTGCCAGTAGTCCCCCGGACAGGGCGCGCTATGGCTACACCTTC.

This clone has a handful of counts. In DNA, the CDR3 is TGTGCCAGTAGGGACTTACAGGGGGCGGGAGATACGCAGTATTTT. This encodes CASRDLQGAGDTQYF. The chain carries TRBV19 and TRBJ2-3; TRBD1 agrees at 9 bases. V gave up 6 bases and J gave up 5 bases; unmatched junction bases: 9. This CDR3 has 15 amino acids. Germline V gives CDR1 LNHDA, CDR2 SQIVND (reference sequence).

This clone appeared a single time. The V and J genes are TRBV29-1 and TRBJ1-2, with D uncertain. V shed 7 bases and J shed 0 bases, with 18 bases lying between them. CDR1 is SQVTM and CDR2 is ANQGSEA in the germline V gene. The CDR3 is 15 residues long. The CDR3 nucleotides are TGCAGCGCCCACCAACCCCCGGGGTCTAACTATGGCTACACCTTC. It is translated as CSAHQPPGSNYGYTF.

The chain uses TRBV11-2 and TRBJ2-7; D not resolved. The germline V and J ends were trimmed by 2 bases and 7 bases, with 12 bases remaining between them. The CDR3 extends over 13 amino acids. The germline gives CDR1 SGHAT, CDR2 FQNNGV. Here the CDR3 DNA reads TGTGCCAGCAGCTTAACCTTAGTGGGTGAGCAGTACTTC. Residues: CASSLTLVGEQYF.

This chain connects TRBV7-9 to TRBJ1-2, with 7 nucleotides matching TRBD1. Germline lookup yields CDR1 SEHNR and CDR2 FQNEAQ (reference sequence). The CDR3 extends over 15 amino acids. V gave up 4 bases and J gave up 4 bases; unmatched junction bases: 9. The DNA of the CDR3 is TGTGCCAGCAGCTCCTCGACAGGGAATAGCTATGGCTACACCTTC. Translated, it gives CASSSSTGNSYGYTF.

The V call is TRBV11-3, the J call TRBJ1-2; D possibly corresponds to TRBD1 (6 bases). Trimming cost V 5 bases and J 7 bases, with 14 bases left between them. The CDR3 is made up of 13 amino acids. Germline values: CDR1 SGHNT, CDR2 YENEEA. CDR3 coding DNA: TGTGCCAGCAGCAATCAGGGGTGGGGTGGCTACACCTTC. Residues: CASSNQGWGGYTF. The full variable domain, completed using reference TRBV11-3 and TRBJ1-2, is EAGVVQSPRYKIIEKKQPVAFWCNPISGHNTLYWYLQNLGQGPELLIRYENEEAVDDSQLPKDRFSAERLKGVDSTLKIQPAELGDSAVYLCASSNQGWGGYTFGSGTRLTVV.

For this clone: Other DNA variants within this sample encode the same CDR3. The chain combines TRBV3-1 (or the pseudogene TRBV3-2) with TRBJ2-2, with unresolved D. CDR3 length: 14 residues. V dropped 3 bases and J dropped 1 base, with 6 bases sitting between them. The germline CDR1 and CDR2 sequences are LGHDT and YNNKEL (reference sequence). The CDR3 spells CASSQRQNTGELFF. The CDR3 bases are TGTGCCAGCAGCCAGCGCCAGAACACCGGGGAGCTGTTTTTT.

This clone was seen a handful of times. The chain combines TRBV5-1 with TRBJ1-2; D is perhaps TRBD1 (6 bases). Germline V lookup: CDR1 SGHRS, CDR2 YFSETQ. The CDR3 runs to 14 residues. Between the trimmed V and J ends, which lost 4 bases and 5 bases, there was a span of 15 bases. The chain's CDR3 is CASSPTTGIYGYTF. CDR3 DNA sequence: TGCGCCAGCAGCCCGACGACAGGAATTTATGGCTACACCTTC.